This TCR beta chain was retrieved from a study of T-cell reconstitution after alpha-beta-depleted transplantation in children (dated by TCRdb to the mid-2010s). Regarding the research as a whole: T-cell immune reconstitution after TCRalphabeta/CD19-depleted allogeneic hematopoietic cell transplantation in children was quantitatively tracked in the study by means of TCR repertoire profiling.

Receptor amplification or capture employed PCR. The reads were generated on an Illumina HiSeq 2500. TCR libraries were prepared with molecular barcoding, using unique molecular identifiers to normalize TCRbeta repertoire quantification. TCRdb took the public reads, trimmed them with fastp at Q25, ran MiXCR for clone calling and kept in-frame beta chains. Each entry merges the rows of one CDR3 protein and shows their most common DNA and genes. In this sample the table shows some 590,000 distinct CDR3 sequences, over 9.5% of which occur a single time. The ten largest clones represent 4% of the sample. V sheds 2 bases and J sheds 2 bases, leaving 18 bases between their ends. Taken from cysteine to phenylalanine, the CDR3 has 17 residues. Of all the DNA, just the CDR3 is kept, 51 bases in frame from base 1. Based on the germline V gene, the CDR1 and CDR2 sequences are LGHNA and YSLEER. This clonotype has a handful of counts. Its antigen target is currently unknown. Qualities for individual bases were not recorded, and no much larger clone is one base off.

This clonotype originated in a human donor who donated a stem cell graft to a child with acute myeloid leukemia. The specimen was PBMCs from the stem cell graft donor, collected from the stem cell graft. The V gene is TRBV4-3 and the J gene is TRBJ2-5; the D gene may be TRBD1 or TRBD2, since each aligns over 5 bases. The DNA sequence is as follows: TGCGCCAGCAGCCAATACTTGAGGGGAGCGGAACAAGAGACCCAGTACTTC. Protein translation: CASSQYLRGAEQETQYF.